This T cell receptor (beta chain) was sequenced during a study of T-cell memory formation after mild COVID-19. Turning to the study itself: The TCR clusters were mostly specific to one donor.

The authors produced TCR alpha and TCR beta cDNA libraries with sample barcodes and UMIs by 5'RACE using constant-segment primers. TCRdb ran MiXCR on the 5' RACE reads and lists one entry per CDR3 protein. The sample includes roughly 450,000 distinct CDR3 sequences, about 20% seen only once; the top ten take 9% to 15%. Findings and limits, study-wide: Pre-infection memory harbored some responding clones, suggesting cross-reactive memory joined. Largely, contracting CD4+ clones fell within CM and EM, and contracting CD8+ clones within EMRA.

Trimming took off 5 bases at V and 6 bases at J, with 10 bases between the two ends. The CDR3 covers 13 residues. This clonotype was counted only a few times. The antigen is not known. Source material: PBMCs or a T cell subset sorted from them (not recorded which). This sequence originates from an adult woman who had mild COVID-19 (a few samples of this study predate the infection). Cell type and time point are not known. The rearrangement uses TRBV12-3 or TRBV12-4 and TRBJ2-2; D is perhaps TRBD1 (6 bases). In DNA, the CDR3 is TGTGCCAGCAGTGCAGGGGTTCCCGGGGAGCTGTTTTTT. This codes for CASSAGVPGELFF.